This T cell receptor beta chain was retrieved from a study of Ad26.COV2.S vaccination and SARS-CoV-2 variants. Across the study: Donor allocation was to the COV1001 Ad26.COV2.S trial arm. Doses of Ad26.COV2.S were injected into muscle once or twice, 56 days apart.

The treatment was: roughly 18 received Ad26.COV2.S at low or high dose, single or two shots; about 5 received placebo; per-sample allocation not given. Samples came from day 63 after the first vaccine or placebo injection. CDR3 size: 11 residues. V gave up 0 bases and J gave up 8 bases, with 2 bases separating them. The germline V gene encodes CDR1 ENHRY and CDR2 SYGVKD. The study, taken as a whole, reports: A substantial breadth of spike-specific CD8+ and CD4+ T cell responses after vaccination has been reported. Estimates derived from TCR breadth and depth analyses may have underestimated total T cell responses.

The repertoire was sequenced with immunoSEQ multiplex PCR; TCRdb's copy has only in-frame clones and lacks some. The sample records about 350,000 clones, about 88% being singletons. This clone was observed a single time. The antigen is not known. The chain couples TRBV10-3 to TRBJ2-1; D gene unclear. The source was peripheral blood, collected in a trial of Ad26.COV2.S vaccine versus placebo. The clonotype comes from a person between 18 and 65 years old who received the Ad26.COV2.S COVID-19 vaccine or a placebo. CDR3 DNA: TGTGCCATCAGTGAGTCCCATGAGCAGTTCTTC. The encoded protein is CAISESHEQFF.